Here is one T cell receptor (beta chain) with its context. This sample was taken from a study of blood T cell repertoires in COVID-19. Unmatched junction bases numbered 4, after V lost 5 bases and J lost 0 bases. CDR3 length equals 15 residues. The germline gives CDR1 LNHNV, CDR2 YYDKDF (reference sequence). Profiling relied on immunoSEQ multiplex PCR, and the TCRdb table lists in-frame clones only, not all of them. This table has hundreds of thousands of clones, 85% to 90% appearing once. This receptor was taken from a woman between 45 and 65 years old with COVID-19, enrolled during active disease. This chain uses TRBV15 with TRBJ2-1; 7 bases agree with TRBD2. The sample taken for sequencing was peripheral blood. CDR3 bases: TGTGCCACCAGCTCTAGGACTAGCTCCTACAATGAGCAGTTCTTC. It codes for CATSSRTSSYNEQFF. Full variable domain (remainder filled in from reference TRBV15 and TRBJ2-1): DAMVIQNPRYQVTQFGKPVTLSCSQTLNHNVMYWYQQKSSQAPKLLFHYYDKDFNNEADTPDNFQSRRPNTSFCFLDIRSPGLGDTAMYLCATSSRTSSYNEQFFGPGTRLTVL.